One T cell receptor (beta chain) is described in this entry. What it binds is unknown. Time point defined: after neoadjuvant nivolumab, at surgical resection. Only in-frame clones appear in the TCRdb table, and some are missing; sequencing was by immunoSEQ multiplex PCR. The repertoire holds approximately 9,500 clones, with roughly 70% as singletons. In germline, CDR1 is MNHEY, CDR2 SVGAGI. V was cut by 3 bases and J by 1 base, with 9 bases left in between. This CDR3 is built from 15 residues. This sample was taken from a study of neoadjuvant anti-PD-1 for oral cavity cancer. Looking at the study overall: Non-progressing patients received a fourth nivolumab dose near day 43, then surgery on days 50-56.

The study, taken as a whole, reports: Only a few patients per response group were TCR-analyzed; validation needed.

The material was PBMCs, obtained after nivolumab (anti-PD-1) treatment. The chain is built from TRBV6-5 and TRBJ2-2, with D unclear. The source of this sequence is a person aged 40-85 years with oral cavity squamous cell carcinoma. The CDR3 loop is CASSYETLNTGELFF. Here the CDR3 DNA reads TGTGCCAGCAGTTATGAGACCCTGAACACCGGGGAGCTGTTTTTT.